The 8 T cell receptor beta chains in this list originate from one sample, sequenced in a study of identical twins. Each CDR3 protein gets one entry after TCRdb re-called the 5' RACE reads with MiXCR. The sample carries 540,000 or so distinct CDR3 sequences, 20% to 25% recorded once. These sequences were also reported in another study, on yellow fever vaccine responses in identical twins.

The source material was CD4+ T cells sorted from blood. The receptors were gathered from a woman under 30 in good health.

DNA of the CDR3: TGTGCCAGCAGCTCCCAACCGGGGAGGGGTGAGCAGTTCTTC. This gives the protein CASSSQPGRGEQFF. The rearrangement joins TRBV7-2 to TRBJ2-1, with 7 nucleotides matching TRBD2. J was trimmed by 9 bases and V by 4 bases; bases with no gene match: 9. The CDR3 has 14 residues. Looked up from germline, CDR1 is SGHTA and CDR2 is FQGNSA.

V is TRBV29-1 and J is TRBJ1-2; D gene ambiguous. The CDR3 consists of 12 residues. The germline CDR1 and CDR2 sequences are SQVTM and ANQGSEA. V shed 5 bases and J shed 4 bases, with 11 bases lying between them. In nucleotides, the CDR3 is TGCAGCGTTTCAAGGGCTACCTATGGCTACACCTTC. Its protein is CSVSRATYGYTF.

The chain joins TRBV29-1 to TRBJ2-2; 7 nucleotides line up with TRBD1. The germline CDR1 and CDR2 sequences are SQVTM and ANQGSEA. The CDR3 runs to 12 residues. V shed 6 bases and J 7 bases; nucleotides not matched to a gene: 5. The CDR3 sequence: CSVRQGSGELFF. The CDR3 nucleotides are TGCAGCGTCCGACAGGGCAGCGGGGAGCTGTTTTTT.

This clonotype was seen a handful of times. The V call is TRBV15, the J call TRBJ2-5; TRBD2 matches at 7 bases. The CDR3 runs 14 residues. V trimming: 3 bases; J trimming: 1 base; junction bases outside the gene matches: 2. Germline-derived CDR1 and CDR2 are LNHNV and YYDKDF (reference sequence). The CDR3 sequence: CATSRGGVQETQYF. CDR3 DNA sequence: TGTGCCACCAGCAGGGGGGGGGTCCAAGAGACCCAGTACTTC.

The rearrangement uses TRBV6-1 and TRBJ1-2; perhaps TRBD1 as D (6 bases). V lost 2 bases, J lost 7 bases, and 8 bases lay in between. The CDR3 length is 12 residues. The germline CDR1 and CDR2 sequences are MNHNS and SASEGT. CDR3 loop: CASSERGFGYTF. The CDR3 DNA is TGTGCCAGCAGTGAAAGGGGGTTTGGCTACACCTTC.

The J gene is TRBJ2-1, the V gene TRBV7-2, with D maybe TRBD2 (7 bases). With 1 base removed from V and 6 bases from J, the gap between germline ends came to 16 bases. Germline loops: CDR1 SGHTA, CDR2 FQGNSA. The CDR3 spans 16 residues. The CDR3 DNA reads TGTGCCAGCAGCTTAGACGCTGCGGGGGCCGTCAATGAGCAGTTCTTC. It encodes CASSLDAAGAVNEQFF.

This clonotype has only a few counts. The CDR3 is CASSVWARPDGNEQFF. The CDR3 DNA sequence: TGTGCCAGCAGCGTGTGGGCGCGGCCCGACGGGAATGAGCAGTTCTTC. The V gene is TRBV7-9, the J gene TRBJ2-1; D unclear. V gave up 5 bases and J gave up 7 bases, with 21 bases separating them. This CDR3 is built from 16 residues. In germline, CDR1 is SEHNR, CDR2 FQNEAQ (reference sequence). Complete variable domain (other parts from reference TRBV7-9 and TRBJ2-1): DTGVSQNPRHKITKRGQNVTFRCDPISEHNRLYWYRQTLGQGPEFLTYFQNEAQLEKSRLLSDRFSAERPKGSFSTLEIQRTEQGDSAMYLCASSVWARPDGNEQFFGPGTRLTVL.

This clonotype came up a few times. The rearrangement joins TRBV2 to TRBJ2-3, with 9 nucleotides matching TRBD2. Germline CDR1 SNHLY, CDR2 FYNNEI. The CDR3 has 16 residues. After removal of 3 bases from V and 3 bases from J, the junction contained 7 bases not matched to a gene. Written as DNA, the CDR3 is TGTGCCAGCAGTGACTTATCGACTAGCGGAACAGATACGCAGTATTTT. Translating gives CASSDLSTSGTDTQYF. Full variable domain (rest looked up from reference TRBV2 and TRBJ2-3): EPEVTQTPSHQVTQMGQEVILRCVPISNHLYFYWYRQILGQKVEFLVSFYNNEISEKSEIFDDQFSVERPDGSNFTLKIRSTKLEDSAMYFCASSDLSTSGTDTQYFGPGTRLTVL.